This T cell receptor (beta chain) was retrieved from a study of Graves' ophthalmopathy and Graves' hyperthyroidism. Study-level information: Peripheral blood was gathered at the point of initial diagnosis, before any treatment started.

Amplifying from RNA transcripts, the study obtained TCR beta CDR3 regions. An opening RT-PCR round employed HTBI primers and preceded a second-round multiplex PCR. TCRdb redid the calling of the multiplex PCR reads with MiXCR, one entry per CDR3 protein. The sample carries about 210,000 distinct CDR3 sequences, 25% to 30% recorded once. CDR1 is SEHNR and CDR2 is FQNEAQ in the germline V gene (reference sequence). The CDR3 spans 14 residues. V was shortened by 4 bases and J by 5 bases, with 12 bases between the two germline ends. This clonotype was counted at least ten times. The chain uses TRBV7-9 and TRBJ2-4, with a possible D match to TRBD1 (6 bases). The sequence came from a man over 45 with Graves' ophthalmopathy. Sequenced: peripheral blood. The CDR3 spells CASSSWDNENIQYF. CDR3 nucleotide sequence: TGTGCCAGCAGCTCCTGGGACAACGAAAACATTCAGTACTTC.